These 7 T cell receptor beta chains share one sample of origin, sequenced in a study of identical twins. TCRdb reprocessed the 5' RACE reads with MiXCR, giving one entry per CDR3 protein. Here the sample spans about 260,000 distinct CDR3 sequences, about 7% being singletons. This sample also belongs to another study, concerning yellow fever vaccine responses in identical twins.

The sample was memory (CD45RO+) T cells sorted from blood. Every receptor here comes from a woman between 18 and 30 years old in good health.

The chain combines TRBV5-1 with TRBJ2-3; D is possibly TRBD1 (5 bases). The length of the CDR3 is 14 residues. Trimming removed 0 bases from V and 4 bases from J, with 9 bases in between. The germline V gene encodes CDR1 SGHRS and CDR2 YFSETQ. In nucleotides, the CDR3 is TGCGCCAGCAGCTTGGCCGCAGGGTCAGATACGCAGTATTTT. Translating gives CASSLAAGSDTQYF.

In this sample, this clonotype turned up many times. The chain has TRBV12-3 or TRBV12-4 and TRBJ1-2; D is unclear. The CDR3 length is 12 residues. Trimming took off 3 bases at V and 8 bases at J, with 10 bases between the two ends. CDR3 coding DNA: TGTGCCAGCAGTTTTAGGTACCTCGGCTACACCTTC. Its protein is CASSFRYLGYTF.

This clonotype was detected a few times. The gene calls are TRBV20-1 and TRBJ1-1, with 9 bases fitting TRBD1. V trimming: 5 bases; J trimming: 0 bases; junction bases outside the gene matches: 7. Germline CDR1 and CDR2: DFQATT and SNEGSKA (reference sequence). CDR3 length equals 15 residues. CDR3 residues: CSAPGQGIMNTEAFF. The CDR3 DNA reads TGCAGTGCTCCGGGACAGGGTATCATGAACACTGAAGCTTTCTTT.

This clonotype has more than one count but fewer than ten. One junction end disagrees with the germline gene, perhaps due to a read error. J is TRBJ2-6 and V is TRBV7-2; D possibly matches TRBD1 or TRBD2 (5 bases each). The CDR3 totals 16 residues. Looked up from germline, CDR1 is SGHTA and CDR2 is FQGNSA. The CDR3 nucleotides are TGTGCCAGCAGCTATTATTTAGCGTCTGGGGCCAACTTCCTGACTTTC. Its translation: CASSYYLASGANFLTF.

This clonotype was detected a few times. The chain couples TRBV2 to TRBJ2-3, with 9 bases fitting TRBD2. The V gene's germline CDR1 is SNHLY and CDR2 FYNNEI. The trim removed 6 bases at V and 2 bases at J, leaving 6 bases unmatched. CDR3 length: 15 amino acids. The CDR3 loop is CASRGTSWATDTQYF. Here the CDR3 DNA reads TGTGCCAGCAGGGGGACTAGCTGGGCCACAGATACGCAGTATTTT.

Note on this clonotype: One end of the junction fails to match germline, which may point to a read error. The CDR3 sequence: CSVEDRATYEQYF. The CDR3 DNA is TGCAGCGTGGAAGACAGGGCCACCTACGAGCAGTACTTC. V and J are TRBV29-1 and TRBJ2-7; 7 positions match TRBD1. This CDR3 is 13 amino acids long. CDR1 and CDR2 from the germline V gene are SQVTM and ANQGSEA.

Turning to this clonotype: A much larger clone is a single base away; this may be a read error. V usage is TRBV5-1 and J usage is TRBJ2-2; D gene unclear. Germline V gene sequence: CDR1 SGHRS, CDR2 YFSETQ. V shed 1 base and J shed 0 bases, with 7 bases lying between them. CDR3 length: 15 residues. CDR3 DNA: TGCGCCAGCAGCTTGTCGCAAGCGAACACCGGGGAGCTGTTTTTT. Amino acids: CASSLSQANTGELFF.